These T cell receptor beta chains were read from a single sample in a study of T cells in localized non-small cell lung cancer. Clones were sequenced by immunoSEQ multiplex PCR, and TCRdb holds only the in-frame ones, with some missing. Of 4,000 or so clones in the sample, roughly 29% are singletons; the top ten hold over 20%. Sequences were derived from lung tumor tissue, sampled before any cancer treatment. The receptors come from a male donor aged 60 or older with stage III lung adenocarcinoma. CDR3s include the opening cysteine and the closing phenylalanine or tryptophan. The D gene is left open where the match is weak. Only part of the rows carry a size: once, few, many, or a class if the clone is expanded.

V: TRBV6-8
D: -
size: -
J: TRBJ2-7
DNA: TGTGCCATCAGTACTACCGGGACACTGGGCGAGCAGTACTTC
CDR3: CAISTTGTLGEQYF

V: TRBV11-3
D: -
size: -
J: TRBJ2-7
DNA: TGTGCCAGCAGCTTAGAAGCAGGCGGGGACGAGCAGTACTTC
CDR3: CASSLEAGGDEQYF

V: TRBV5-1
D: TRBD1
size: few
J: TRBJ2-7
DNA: TGCGCCAGCAGCCCCGGGACAGGGAACCCCTACGAGCAGTACTTC
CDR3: CASSPGTGNPYEQYF

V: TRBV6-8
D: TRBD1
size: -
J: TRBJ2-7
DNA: TGTGCCAGCAGTTATAGAGGACAGGGTCCGAGCTCCTACGAGCAGTACTTC
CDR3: CASSYRGQGPSSYEQYF

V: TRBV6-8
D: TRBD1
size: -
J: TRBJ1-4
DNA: TGTGCCAGCAGCCTTGATCGGGACAGGGCCGAAAAACTGTTTTTT
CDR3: CASSLDRDRAEKLFF

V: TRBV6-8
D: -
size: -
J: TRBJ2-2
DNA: TGTGCCAGCAGCTATATGGTTAACACCGGGGAGCTGTTTTTT
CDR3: CASSYMVNTGELFF

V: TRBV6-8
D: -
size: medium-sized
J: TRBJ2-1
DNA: TGTGCCAGCAGTTACGGGCCCCCGTGGGATGAGCAGTTCTTC
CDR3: CASSYGPPWDEQFF

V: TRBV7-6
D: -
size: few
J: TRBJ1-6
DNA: TGTGCCAGCAGCACACGGGGTGGTGGAAGTAATTCACCCCTCCACTTT
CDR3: CASSTRGGGSNSPLHF

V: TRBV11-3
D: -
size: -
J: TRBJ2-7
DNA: TGTGCCAGCAGCTTGGGGTCTACCCTCCCCTACGAGCAGTACTTC
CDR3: CASSLGSTLPYEQYF

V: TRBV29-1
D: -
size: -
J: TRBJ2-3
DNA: TGCAGCCATAAGGACTCTAGCACAGATACGCAGTATTTT
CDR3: CSHKDSSTDTQYF

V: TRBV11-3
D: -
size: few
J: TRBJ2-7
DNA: TGTGCCAGCAGCTTAACGGCTAGCCTCAACGAGCAGTACTTC
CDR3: CASSLTASLNEQYF

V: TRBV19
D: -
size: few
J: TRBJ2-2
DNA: TGTGCCAGTAGTAGAGCTGGCACCGGGGAGCTGTTTTTT
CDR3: CASSRAGTGELFF

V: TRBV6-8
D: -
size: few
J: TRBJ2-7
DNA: TGTGCCAGCAGTGACCCCGGGGCTTACTACGAGCAGTACTTC
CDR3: CASSDPGAYYEQYF

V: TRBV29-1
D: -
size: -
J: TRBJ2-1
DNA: TGCAGCGTTGACACGAGCTCCTACAATGAGCAGTTCTTC
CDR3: CSVDTSSYNEQFF

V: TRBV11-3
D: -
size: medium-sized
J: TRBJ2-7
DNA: TGTGCCAGCAGCGCCCCCGACAAAGGGGCCATTGAGCAGTACTTC
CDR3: CASSAPDKGAIEQYF

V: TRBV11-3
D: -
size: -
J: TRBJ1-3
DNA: TGTGCCAGCAGCCCCGCCGGGGGGCTGGGAAACACCATATATTTT
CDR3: CASSPAGGLGNTIYF

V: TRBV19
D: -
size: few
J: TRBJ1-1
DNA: TGTGCCAGTAGGTACCGCATGAACACTGAAGCTTTCTTT
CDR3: CASRYRMNTEAFF

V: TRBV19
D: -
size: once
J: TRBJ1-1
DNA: TGTGCCAGTAGTATAGTTGCAGGAAACACTGAAGCTTTCTTT
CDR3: CASSIVAGNTEAFF

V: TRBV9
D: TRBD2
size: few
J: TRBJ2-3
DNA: TGTGCCAGCAGCGCGGGGACTAGCGGGGCATACTACACAGATACGCAGTATTTT
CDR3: CASSAGTSGAYYTDTQYF

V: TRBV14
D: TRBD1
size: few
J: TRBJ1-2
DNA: TGTGCCAGCAGCCTCATAGACAGGGATGGCTACACCTTC
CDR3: CASSLIDRDGYTF

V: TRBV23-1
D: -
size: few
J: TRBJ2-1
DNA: TGCGCCAGCAGCCAAGAAGGGTGGAATGAGCAGTTCTTC
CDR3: CASSQEGWNEQFF

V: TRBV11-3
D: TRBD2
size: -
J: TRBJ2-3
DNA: TGTGCCAGCAGCTTTACTAGCGTGAGCACAGATACGCAGTATTTT
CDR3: CASSFTSVSTDTQYF

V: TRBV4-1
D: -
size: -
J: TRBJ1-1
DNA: TGCGCCAGCAGCCAAGTCTATGGGGCCACTGAAGCTTTCTTT
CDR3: CASSQVYGATEAFF

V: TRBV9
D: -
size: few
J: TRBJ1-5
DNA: TGTGCCAGCAGCGGACAGGTGCGCAATCAGCCCCAGCATTTT
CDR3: CASSGQVRNQPQHF

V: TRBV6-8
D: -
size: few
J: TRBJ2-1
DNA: TGTGCCAGCCGTAGGGCAGGGACCTACAATGAGCAGTTCTTC
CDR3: CASRRAGTYNEQFF

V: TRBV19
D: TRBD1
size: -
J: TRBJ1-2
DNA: TGTGCCAGTAGTTCCCAGACAGGGTCTACCTATGGCTACACCTTC
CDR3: CASSSQTGSTYGYTF

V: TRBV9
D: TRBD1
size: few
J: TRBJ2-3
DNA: TGTGCCAGCAGCACAATGACAGGGGGTGAGGATACGCAGTATTTT
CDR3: CASSTMTGGEDTQYF

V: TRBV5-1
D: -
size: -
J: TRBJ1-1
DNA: TGCGCCAGCAGCATTTATACAGGGCCGGGGGGAGGAGTCACTGAAGCTTTCTTT
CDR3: CASSIYTGPGGGVTEAFF

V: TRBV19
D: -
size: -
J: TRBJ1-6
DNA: TGTGCCAGTAGTCCCCAGGATTCACCCCTCCACTTT
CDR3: CASSPQDSPLHF

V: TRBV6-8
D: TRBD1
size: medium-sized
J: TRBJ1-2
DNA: TGTGCCAGCAGTACACCAGGGGACAGTCATGGCTACACCTTC
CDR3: CASSTPGDSHGYTF

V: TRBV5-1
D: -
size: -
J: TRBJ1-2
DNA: TGCGCCAGCAGCCCCCTAGCAGGGTCAACTCTCTATGGCTACACCTTC
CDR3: CASSPLAGSTLYGYTF

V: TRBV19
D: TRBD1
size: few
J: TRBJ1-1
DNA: TGTGCCAGTAGTGACCCGGGACAGGGGGCGGGAACTGAAGCTTTCTTT
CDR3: CASSDPGQGAGTEAFF

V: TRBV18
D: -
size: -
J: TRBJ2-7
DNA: TGTGCCAGCTCACCCGCGCAGGGCGGCTACGAGCAGTACTTC
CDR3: CASSPAQGGYEQYF

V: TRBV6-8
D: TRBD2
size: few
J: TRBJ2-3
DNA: TGTGCCAGCAGTGCTGCCCTAGCGGGCCCCTCCACAGATACGCAGTATTTT
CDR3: CASSAALAGPSTDTQYF

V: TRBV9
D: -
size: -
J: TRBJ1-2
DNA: TGTGCCAGCAGTGGGCGGAGCTATGGCTACACCTTC
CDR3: CASSGRSYGYTF